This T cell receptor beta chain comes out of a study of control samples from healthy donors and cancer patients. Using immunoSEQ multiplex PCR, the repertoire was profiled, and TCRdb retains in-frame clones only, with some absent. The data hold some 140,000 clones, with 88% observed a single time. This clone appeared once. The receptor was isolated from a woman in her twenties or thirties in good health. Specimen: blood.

CDR3 nucleotides: TGTGCCAGCAGTTTAGGGGCCCAGACCCAGTACTTC. Encoded protein: CASSLGAQTQYF. The V call is TRBV12-3 or TRBV12-4, the J call TRBJ2-5, with D unclear. The CDR3 is 12 residues long. Trimming cost V 1 base and J 6 bases, with 6 bases left between them.